The 20 T cell receptor beta chains presented below share a single source sample, sequenced in a study of blood T cell repertoires in COVID-19. Method: immunoSEQ multiplex PCR; TCRdb's copy keeps in-frame clones and lacks some. The table lists some 120,000 clones, 65% to 90% of them singletons, with roughly 12% in the top ten. The sample comprised peripheral blood. The source of these receptors is a human donor in a cohort sampled during active COVID-19.

The V and J genes are TRBV3-1 (or the pseudogene TRBV3-2) and TRBJ2-4; TRBD2 might be the D (5 bases). Germline loops: CDR1 LGHDT, CDR2 YNNKEL (reference sequence). Trimming took off 0 bases at V and 9 bases at J, with 9 bases between the two ends. CDR3 length: 13 amino acids. In DNA, the CDR3 is TGTGCCAGCAGCCAAGAGGAGGTAGGCATTCAGTACTTC. Amino acid sequence: CASSQEEVGIQYF.

This chain uses TRBV6-2 or TRBV6-3 with TRBJ1-1; 9 nucleotides align to TRBD1. Germline values: CDR1 MNHEY, CDR2 SVGEGT. The CDR3 is made up of 21 amino acids. V gave up 5 bases and J gave up 3 bases; unmatched junction bases: 25. The CDR3 DNA follows: TGTGCCAGCAGTACAGGACAGGGGAGGTTGTATACCCGAGGGCCTTACACTGAAGCTTTCTTT. Protein: CASSTGQGRLYTRGPYTEAFF.

The chain has TRBV2 and TRBJ2-3, with 11 bases fitting TRBD2. The CDR3 spans 22 residues. V dropped 4 bases and J dropped 2; count of bases not matched to a gene: 23. The germline CDR1 and CDR2 sequences are SNHLY and FYNNEI. The CDR3 protein is CASSGPGQGPPLAGGSTDTQYF. Here the CDR3 DNA reads TGTGCCAGCAGTGGGCCGGGACAGGGTCCCCCGCTAGCGGGGGGCTCCACAGATACGCAGTATTTT. The whole variable domain, filled in from reference TRBV2 and TRBJ2-3, reads EPEVTQTPSHQVTQMGQEVILRCVPISNHLYFYWYRQILGQKVEFLVSFYNNEISEKSEIFDDQFSVERPDGSNFTLKIRSTKLEDSAMYFCASSGPGQGPPLAGGSTDTQYFGPGTRLTVL.

The V gene is TRBV5-4, the J gene TRBJ2-3; D gene unclear. Trimming cost V 0 bases and J 0 bases, with 8 bases left between them. Germline V gene lookup returns CDR1 SGHNT and CDR2 YYREEE (reference sequence). This CDR3 is built from 15 residues. The CDR3 spells CASSLAGSSTDTQYF. In nucleotides, the CDR3 is TGTGCCAGCAGCTTGGCCGGTTCTAGCACAGATACGCAGTATTTT. The whole variable domain, filled in from reference TRBV5-4 and TRBJ2-3, reads ETGVTQSPTHLIKTRGQQVTLRCSSQSGHNTVSWYQQALGQGPQFIFQYYREEENGRGNFPPRFSGLQFPNYSSELNVNALELDDSALYLCASSLAGSSTDTQYFGPGTRLTVL.

This clone was seen a few times. V gene TRBV5-6 combines with J gene TRBJ1-5; a weak D match, TRBD1 (6 bases). Trimming shortened V by 4 bases and J by 2 bases, and 13 bases separated the two germline ends. The CDR3 runs to 15 residues. CDR1 is SGHDT, CDR2 YYEEEE, per germline. This CDR3 reads CASSKARTGNQPQHF. The DNA of the CDR3 is TGTGCCAGCAGCAAGGCACGGACAGGCAATCAGCCCCAGCATTTT.

The rearrangement joins TRBV19 to TRBJ2-1, with D possibly being TRBD2 (5 bases). This CDR3 region has 16 residues. The V end lost 3 bases, the J end lost 0 bases, and 12 bases lay between the germline ends. Germline values: CDR1 LNHDA, CDR2 SQIVND (reference sequence). The CDR3 loop is CASSIRAGASYNEQFF. CDR3 coding DNA: TGTGCCAGTAGTATTAGGGCGGGTGCCTCCTACAATGAGCAGTTCTTC.

This clone was counted between two and nine times. The chain links TRBV20-1 to TRBJ2-7; maybe TRBD2 (7 bases). Germline assignment: CDR1 DFQATT and CDR2 SNEGSKA (reference sequence). The CDR3 spans 15 residues. The V end was cut by 3 bases, the J end by 4 bases, with 19 bases between. CDR3 DNA sequence: TGCAGTGCTAGTCCCGGAGGGGGGGGACAATACGAGCAGTACTTC. The encoded protein is CSASPGGGGQYEQYF.

The V gene is TRBV25-1, the J gene TRBJ2-6, with D possibly being TRBD2 (6 bases). The V gene's germline CDR1 is MGHDK and CDR2 SYGVNS. The CDR3 is 13 residues long. Trimming stripped 10 bases from V and 3 bases from J, with 10 bases between. CDR3 amino acids: CATAGLGANVLTF. The CDR3 region has the DNA TGTGCCACAGCGGGTCTTGGGGCCAACGTCCTGACTTTC. Looking up the rest from reference TRBV25-1 and TRBJ2-6 gives the full variable domain: EADIYQTPRYLVIGTGKKITLECSQTMGHDKMYWYQQDPGMELHLIHYSYGVNSTEKGDLSSESTVSRIRTEHFPLTLESARPSHTSQYLCATAGLGANVLTFGAGSRLTVL.

The rearrangement uses TRBV12-3 or TRBV12-4 and TRBJ1-2, with a weak D call TRBD1 (5 bases). V lost 7 bases and J lost 4, with 10 bases in between. The CDR3 consists of 12 residues. The CDR3 bases are TGTGCCAGCACCAGGGTCGGCTATGGCTACACCTTC. Translating it yields CASTRVGYGYTF.

This chain uses TRBV7-9 with TRBJ1-2; the D gene is possibly TRBD1 (5 bases). Germline V CDR1 and CDR2: SEHNR, FQNEAQ (reference sequence). Trimming removed 5 bases from V and 0 bases from J, with 10 bases in between. CDR3 length: 14 residues. The CDR3 is CASSPPGSNYGYTF. The CDR3 nucleotides read TGTGCCAGCAGCCCCCCAGGGTCTAACTATGGCTACACCTTC. The whole variable domain, remainder taken from reference TRBV7-9 and TRBJ1-2, is DTGVSQNPRHKITKRGQNVTFRCDPISEHNRLYWYRQTLGQGPEFLTYFQNEAQLEKSRLLSDRFSAERPKGSFSTLEIQRTEQGDSAMYLCASSPPGSNYGYTFGSGTRLTVV.

The chain combines TRBV5-1 with TRBJ2-1; 12 bases map to TRBD2. After removal of 0 bases from V and 1 base from J, the junction contained 2 bases not matched to a gene. Germline loops: CDR1 SGHRS, CDR2 YFSETQ. The CDR3 is 17 residues long. CDR3 in DNA: TGCGCCAGCAGCTTGGGGACTAGCGGGGCATCCTACAATGAGCAGTTCTTC. Its protein is CASSLGTSGASYNEQFF.

A few counts support this clone. This CDR3 reads CASSSLQETQYF. For the CDR3, the DNA is TGTGCCAGCAGTTCTCTACAAGAGACCCAGTACTTC. This chain links TRBV6-2 or TRBV6-3 with TRBJ2-5; no definite D call. Trimming removed 4 bases at V and 2 bases at J, with 5 bases between. CDR3 length: 12 residues. Germline V gene lookup returns CDR1 MNHEY and CDR2 SVGEGT.

The chain recombines TRBV6-2 or TRBV6-3 with TRBJ1-5, with D uncertain. Trimming removed 0 bases from V and 3 bases from J, with 15 bases in between. The CDR3 is made up of 17 amino acids. Germline V lookup: CDR1 MNHEY, CDR2 SVGEGT. As DNA, the CDR3 is TGTGCCAGCAGTTACTCCCGGACCCGGGGTGACAATCAGCCCCAGCATTTT. Translation: CASSYSRTRGDNQPQHF.

This clone was picked up a small number of times. J is TRBJ1-2 and V is TRBV5-6, with TRBD1 as a possible D gene (5 bases). Germline V lookup: CDR1 SGHDT, CDR2 YYEEEE. There are 13 residues in the CDR3. V was clipped by 5 bases and J by 1 base, with 9 bases between them. For the CDR3, the DNA is TGTGCCAGCAGTGGACAACTTAACTATGGCTACACCTTC. It translates to CASSGQLNYGYTF.

V and J are TRBV3-1 (or the pseudogene TRBV3-2) and TRBJ2-1; 14 positions match TRBD2. CDR1 LGHDT and CDR2 YNNKEL come from the germline V gene (reference sequence). The ends lost 1 base at V and 5 bases at J; junction bases unmatched: 10. The CDR3 spans 19 residues. CDR3 loop: CASSQVYFETSGGDNEQFF. The CDR3 DNA reads as TGTGCCAGCAGCCAAGTTTACTTTGAGACTAGCGGGGGGGACAATGAGCAGTTCTTC.

The chain links TRBV7-8 to TRBJ1-2; D unclear. Germline-derived CDR1 and CDR2 are SGHVS and FQNEAQ. The V end lost 5 bases, the J end lost 8 bases, and 24 bases lay between the germline ends. The CDR3 runs 16 residues. CDR3 in DNA: TGTGCCAGCAGCCGTCGACACGAGAGCCGTTTAGAGGGCTACACCTTC. It encodes CASSRRHESRLEGYTF.

The chain couples TRBV7-2 to TRBJ1-4; D is ambiguous. The V gene lost 2 bases and the J gene lost 7 bases, with 5 bases spanning the gap. The germline gives CDR1 SGHTA, CDR2 FQGNSA. CDR3 length: 12 residues. Here the CDR3 DNA reads TGTGCCAGCAGCTTAATCGGTGAAAAACTGTTTTTT. It is translated as CASSLIGEKLFF.

This sequence joins TRBV6-6 and TRBJ2-2; weak D call: TRBD1 (6 bases). The germline V gene encodes CDR1 MNHNY and CDR2 SVGAGI (reference sequence). V gave up 5 bases and J gave up 3 bases, with 7 bases separating them. The CDR3 has 13 residues. The CDR3: CASSQGYTGELFF. CDR3 DNA sequence: TGTGCCAGCAGTCAGGGGTACACCGGGGAGCTGTTTTTT.

The chain joins TRBV2 to TRBJ2-2; 10 bases line up with TRBD2. The CDR3 length is 14 residues. Trimming at V came to 8 bases and at J to 6 bases, leaving 6 bases not matched to a gene. Germline V lookup: CDR1 SNHLY, CDR2 FYNNEI. CDR3 DNA sequence: TGTGCCAGCTCTCTACTAGCGGGGTCCGGGGAGCTGTTTTTT. Amino acids: CASSLLAGSGELFF.

V and J are TRBV3-1 (or the pseudogene TRBV3-2) and TRBJ1-2, with D possibly matching TRBD1 (5 bases). This CDR3 has 14 residues. Germline CDR1 LGHDT, CDR2 YNNKEL (reference sequence). V lost 3 bases, J lost 4 bases, and 12 bases lay in between. The CDR3 is CASSHDGRVYGYTF. The CDR3 DNA reads TGTGCCAGCAGCCACGATGGCAGGGTCTATGGCTACACCTTC.